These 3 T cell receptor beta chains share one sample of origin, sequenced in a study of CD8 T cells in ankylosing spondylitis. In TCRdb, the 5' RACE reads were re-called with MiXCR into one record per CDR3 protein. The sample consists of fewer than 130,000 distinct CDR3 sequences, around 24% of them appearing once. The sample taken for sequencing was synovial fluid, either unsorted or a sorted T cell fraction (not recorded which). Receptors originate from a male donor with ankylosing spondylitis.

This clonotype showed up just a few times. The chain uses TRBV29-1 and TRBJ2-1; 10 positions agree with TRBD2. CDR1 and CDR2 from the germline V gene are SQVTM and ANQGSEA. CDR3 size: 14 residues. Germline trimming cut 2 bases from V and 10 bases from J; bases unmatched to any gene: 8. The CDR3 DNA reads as TGCAGCGTTGAACCAAGCTTGACTAGCGGGGAGCAGTTCTTC. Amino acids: CSVEPSLTSGEQFF.

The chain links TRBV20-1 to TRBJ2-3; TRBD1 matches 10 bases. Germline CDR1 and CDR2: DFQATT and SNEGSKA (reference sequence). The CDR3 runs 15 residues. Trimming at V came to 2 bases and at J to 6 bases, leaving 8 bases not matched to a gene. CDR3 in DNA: TGCAGTGCTAGATTAGACAGGGGGCTGGGGGATACGCAGTATTTT. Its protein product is CSARLDRGLGDTQYF.

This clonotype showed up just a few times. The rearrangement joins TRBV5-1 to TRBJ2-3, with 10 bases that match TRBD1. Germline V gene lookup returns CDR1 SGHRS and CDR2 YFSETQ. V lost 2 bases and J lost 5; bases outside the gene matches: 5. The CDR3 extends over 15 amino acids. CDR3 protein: CASSLGTGVGDTQYF. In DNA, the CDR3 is TGCGCCAGCAGCTTAGGGACAGGGGTCGGAGATACGCAGTATTTT.